This record covers a single T cell receptor beta chain. Its antigen is unknown. The data belong to a study of OX40 agonist ivuxolimab in advanced cancers. Profiled with immunoSEQ multiplex PCR; TCRdb holds only in-frame clones, not every one. Here the sample spans approximately 44,000 clones, roughly 92% being singletons. The CDR3 is 19 residues long. CDR1 and CDR2 from the germline V gene are ENHRY and SYGVKD. V shed 0 bases, J shed 2 bases, and the junction held 13 bases outside the gene matches. Study-wide points: Low normalized T-cell clonal expansion was also seen in some nonresponders. Among T cells, CD8+ cells averaged more expanded clones than CD4+ cells.

The material sequenced was CD4+ or CD8+ T cells sorted from blood, taken in a trial of the OX40 agonist ivuxolimab. This receptor was identified in an adult with an advanced solid tumor such as melanoma, head and neck, liver or kidney cancer. The chain carries TRBV10-3 and TRBJ2-5, with TRBD2 identical over 9 bases. Here the CDR3 DNA reads TGTGCCATCAGTGAGTCACGAGGACTAGCGAAAGAGGGGCAAGAGACCCAGTACTTC. Amino acid sequence: CAISESRGLAKEGQETQYF.